This entry features one T cell receptor (beta chain) sequence. Its antigen is not known. There are 15 residues in the CDR3. Germline values: CDR1 LNHDA, CDR2 SQIVND (reference sequence). The V end was cut by 6 bases, the J end by 0 bases, with 12 bases between. The data derive from a study of cytomegalovirus exposure and HLA in healthy donors. Broader study findings: From TCR beta sequences, most subjects' HLA-A and HLA-B alleles were reportedly predicted accurately.

PCR employed 60 Vbeta and 13 Jbeta primers. In the authors' methods: An analysis performed later counted roughly 80 million unique TCR beta chains (approximately 10 million of them shared). Produced via immunoSEQ multiplex PCR; TCRdb's table is partial and in-frame only. The DNA was the basis for D and trimming; V, J and clone size are from that table. The table includes around 150,000 clones, approximately 70% detected once. Input material: PBMCs. V gene TRBV19 combines with J gene TRBJ2-1; D is uncertain. This receptor was obtained from a human donor in good health. Here the CDR3 DNA reads TGTGCCAGTAGCCAGACTCCCCGCTCCTACAATGAGCAGTTCTTC. Translated, it gives CASSQTPRSYNEQFF.